Listed here are 17 T cell receptor beta chains from one sample, sequenced in a study of tumor-infiltrating lymphocytes in primary liver carcinoma. Starting material for RNA and DNA co-extraction consisted of about 20-32 mg of unsorted bulk tissue. cDNA specific to TCR beta was made from around 530 ng of total RNA, with a constant-region primer employed for priming. Three nested multiplex PCR rounds, a slightly modified ARM-PCR method, built the TCR beta libraries. It was with TRBV1-TRBV30 forward primers and a C-beta reverse primer that the first two PCR rounds were run, at 10 to 11 cycles each. TCRdb re-analysed the multiplex PCR reads in MiXCR, keeping a single row per CDR3 protein. The sample holds roughly 100,000 distinct CDR3 sequences, approximately 78% seen once. The material sequenced was liver tumor tissue from sampling region 3. Regarding subset: tumor region T3, left-lateral pole. The receptors stem from a man aged 40-49 years with primary liver carcinoma and hepatitis B virus infection.

On this clonotype itself: A clone one base away is much larger, so this may be a read error. The chain has TRBV12-3 or TRBV12-4 and TRBJ1-4; 9 positions agree with TRBD1. The CDR3 consists of 14 residues. In nucleotides, the CDR3 is TGTGCCAGCGGGGGGACAGGGAACCGAAACGGAGTGCTTTTT. This gives the protein CASGGTGNRNGVLF.

J is TRBJ2-5 and V is TRBV11-2; D is unresolved. Germline CDR1 and CDR2: SGHAT and FQNNGV. Between the trimmed V and J ends, which lost 5 bases and 7 bases, there was a span of 20 bases. This CDR3 is 15 amino acids long. In DNA, the CDR3 is TGTGCCAGCAGCCCCCGGTCAATCCCAGGTGTGACCCAGTACTTC. Translation gives CASSPRSIPGVTQYF.

This clonotype was seen at least ten times. The V and J genes are TRBV5-6 and TRBJ2-7; 9 nucleotides line up with TRBD1. V trimming: 4 bases; J trimming: 3 bases; junction bases outside the gene matches: 8. CDR3 length: 15 residues. From germline, CDR1 is SGHDT and CDR2 YYEEEE. CDR3 DNA sequence: TGTGCCAGCAGCGGCACAGGGGGCGCCCGCTACGAGCAGTACTTC. Translated, it gives CASSGTGGARYEQYF.

On this clonotype itself: The conserved closing phenylalanine or tryptophan is absent in this CDR3, likely reflecting a read error. The chain joins TRBV4-2 to TRBJ1-2; no firm D call. CDR1 LGHNA and CDR2 YNFKEQ come from the germline V gene. The CDR3 consists of 15 residues. The CDR3 protein is CASSQGARSPYGYTL. The CDR3 DNA sequence: TGTGCCAGCAGTCAAGGCGCCAGGAGCCCCTATGGCTACACCTTG.

Concerning this clonotype: A read error may explain this, as a much larger clone is one base away. The CDR3 does not close with the conserved phenylalanine or tryptophan, likely indicating a read error. The genes are TRBV2 and TRBJ2-7; TRBD2 is a possible D gene (6 bases). Trimming left V 7 bases short and J 5 bases short, with 15 bases between. The CDR3 has 13 amino acids. Looked up from germline, CDR1 is SNHLY and CDR2 is FYNNEI. CDR3 sequence: CASKGSGRNEQYL. The DNA for the CDR3 is TGTGCCAGCAAGGGTAGCGGTAGGAACGAGCAGTACCTC.

As regards this clonotype: A junction boundary mismatches the germline segment, possibly from a read error. The CDR3 spells CVSSLDGMNTVAFF. CDR3 DNA sequence: TGCGTCAGCAGCCTGGACGGCATGAACACTGTAGCTTTCTTT. V gene TRBV5-1 combines with J gene TRBJ1-1; D unclear. The germline CDR1 and CDR2 sequences are SGHRS and YFSETQ. The CDR3 totals 14 residues.

Many counts were recorded for this clonotype. The CDR3 spells CASSLSTGVNYGYTF. For the CDR3, the DNA is TGTGCCAGCAGTTTATCTACAGGGGTTAACTATGGCTACACCTTC. This chain links TRBV12-3 or TRBV12-4 with TRBJ1-2, with 7 bases lining up with TRBD1. V shed 2 bases, J shed 1 base, and the junction held 4 bases outside the gene matches. CDR3 length: 15 residues.

As concerns this clonotype: The junction departs from the called germline gene at one end, perhaps through a read error. The J gene is TRBJ2-5, the V gene TRBV11-2, with 7 bases identical to TRBD2. CDR3 size: 15 residues. Per germline, CDR1 SGHAT and CDR2 FQNNGV. This CDR3 reads CANSLGASGQETQYF. As DNA, the CDR3 is TGCGCCAACAGCTTAGGGGCTAGCGGACAAGAGACACAGTACTTC.

Points on this clonotype: Since the CDR3 does not end with the conserved phenylalanine or tryptophan, this likely comes from a read error. This chain links TRBV11-1 with TRBJ2-7; TRBD2 might be the D (6 bases). The CDR3 is 15 residues long. Germline V gives CDR1 SGHAT, CDR2 FQDESV (reference sequence). The CDR3 region has the DNA TGTGCTAGTAGCTCATACCGGGACTCCTCCTACGAGCAGTACTTA. This codes for CASSSYRDSSYEQYL.

Note on this clonotype: One end of the junction varies from germline; a read error may be responsible. The CDR3 protein is CAGSYSDGLPYEQYF. For the CDR3, the DNA is TGTGCCGGCAGTTACTCAGATGGACTCCCATACGAGCAGTACTTC. The V and J genes are TRBV6-2 or TRBV6-3 and TRBJ2-7, with D perhaps TRBD2 (5 bases). The CDR3 spans 15 residues. Germline V gene data show CDR1 as MNHEY and CDR2 as SVGEGT.

A note on this clonotype: The junction and the germline gene differ at one end; a read error may be behind it. J is TRBJ1-4 and V is TRBV12-3 or TRBV12-4; unclear D gene. This CDR3 has 13 amino acids. The CDR3 DNA follows: TGTGCCAGCAGCCTCCTTGGTGATGAGAAACTGCTTTTT. Amino acids: CASSLLGDEKLLF.

A remark on this clonotype: A much larger clone lies a single base off, so this may be a read error. This chain uses TRBV11-1 with TRBJ2-2; a weak D match, TRBD2 (7 bases). The CDR3 covers 15 residues. Per germline, CDR1 SGHAT and CDR2 FQDESV (reference sequence). The CDR3 nucleotides read TGTGCCAGCAGCTATACAGGACCTTCCTCCGGGGGGCTGTCTTTT. Encoded protein: CASSYTGPSSGGLSF.

This clonotype came up once. The CDR3 DNA sequence: TGTGTCTGCAGTTTCGAGGTACCCTACGAGCAGTACTTC. Translating it yields CVCSFEVPYEQYF. The V gene is TRBV6-2 or TRBV6-3, the J gene TRBJ2-7, with D unclear. Germline V gives CDR1 MNHEY, CDR2 SVGEGT. CDR3 length: 13 amino acids.

Of note for this clonotype: At one end, the junction sequence differs from germline, possibly due to a read error. This chain joins TRBV6-6 and TRBJ1-6, with TRBD1 identical over 9 bases. The germline V gene encodes CDR1 MNHNY and CDR2 SVGAGI (reference sequence). CDR3 length: 15 amino acids. CDR3 bases: TGTACCAGCAGTCTCGGGACAGGGCGCAATTCAACCCTCCACTTT. It is translated as CTSSLGTGRNSTLHF.

In this sample, this clonotype turned up once. Given a much more abundant clone one base away, this may be a read error. CDR3 loop: CARSERDRPLNGYTF. DNA of the CDR3: TGTGCCCGCAGTGAAAGGGACAGGCCTCTAAATGGCTACACCTTC. The chain carries TRBV25-1 and TRBJ1-2; 8 nucleotides align to TRBD1. The germline V gene has CDR1 MGHDK and CDR2 SYGVNS. The CDR3 is 15 residues long.

This clonotype was counted at least ten times. The V call is TRBV24-1, the J call TRBJ1-5; 10 bases line up with TRBD1. This CDR3 contains 16 residues. V lost 3 bases to trimming and J lost 6 bases; unmatched junction nucleotides: 7. Per the germline V gene, CDR1 is KGHDR and CDR2 is SFDVKD. The CDR3 protein is CATSDAGQGEGQPQHF. CDR3 nucleotide sequence: TGTGCCACCAGTGATGCTGGACAGGGGGAGGGTCAGCCCCAGCATTTT.

About this clonotype: Mismatch with germline at one junction end may stem from a read error. The chain uses TRBV29-1 and TRBJ1-2; D might be TRBD1 (5 bases). Germline V gene sequence: CDR1 SQVTM, CDR2 ANQGSEA. This CDR3 spans 11 amino acids. This CDR3 is CRFRDLNGYTF. The DNA of the CDR3 is TGTAGATTCCGGGACCTGAATGGCTACACCTTC.